Listed below are T cell receptor beta chains from one sample, sequenced in a study of T cells in Graves' hyperthyroidism and ophthalmopathy. TCRdb fed the multiplex PCR reads into MiXCR, producing one record per CDR3 protein. The sample includes about 340,000 distinct CDR3 sequences, approximately 18% of them seen just once. Sequencing was carried out using blood. Source of these receptors: a woman aged 45-59 years with Graves' hyperthyroidism. Each CDR3 is given with its conserved first and last residue. D genes are given only for firm matches. Rows may omit the clone size; those that give it use once, few, many or a size class.

>TRBV3-1|TRBJ1-2|few|-
TGTGCCAGCAGCCAGATGACAGCTAACTATGGCTACACCTTC
CASSQMTANYGYTF
>TRBV12-3/TRBV12-4|TRBJ1-2|-|-
TGTGCCAGCAGTCGACAGGATGGCTACACCTTC
CASSRQDGYTF
>TRBV10-1|TRBJ2-7|-|TRBD2
TGCGCCAGCAGTGAGGGACTAGCGGGGTACGAGCAGTACTTC
CASSEGLAGYEQYF
>TRBV7-8|TRBJ2-2|many|-
TGTGCCAGCAGCTTAGAGGCCTGGACAGACACCGGGGAGCTGTTTTTT
CASSLEAWTDTGELFF
>TRBV20-1|TRBJ1-2|-|-
TGCAGTGCTAGCCGCACCGGGGACACGAACTATGGCTACACCTTC
CSASRTGDTNYGYTF
>TRBV11-2|TRBJ1-1|many|TRBD1
TGTGCCAGCAGCTTCCGAGACAGGGGGAAATTGAACACTGAAGCTTTCTTT
CASSFRDRGKLNTEAFF
>TRBV6-1|TRBJ2-2|few|TRBD2
TGTGCCAGCAGACAGTCACTAGCGGGTGGGGTCGGGGAGCTGTTTTTT
CASRQSLAGGVGELFF
>TRBV6-6|TRBJ1-5|-|-
TGTGCCAGCAGTTACTCGGAGGGACAGCCCCAGCATTTT
CASSYSEGQPQHF
>TRBV12-3/TRBV12-4|TRBJ2-5|few|TRBD1
TGTGCCAGCAGCCCAGGGGGCCCGGAGACCCAGTACTTC
CASSPGGPETQYF
>TRBV27|TRBJ2-3|few|-
TGTGCCAGCAGCTTCGGTCAAACAGATACGCAGTATTTT
CASSFGQTDTQYF
>TRBV28|TRBJ1-6|many|TRBD1
TGTGCCAGCAGTAGACAGGGGAGGGCTAGGAATTCACCCCTCCACTTT
CASSRQGRARNSPLHF
>TRBV27|TRBJ2-3|many|TRBD1
TGTGCCAGCAGTTCAGGACAGGGTGATACGCAGTATTTT
CASSSGQGDTQYF
>TRBV6-5|TRBJ1-5|-|TRBD1
TGTGCCAGCAGTTCGACAGGGGTCAATCAGCCCCAGCATTTT
CASSSTGVNQPQHF
>TRBV28|TRBJ2-2|few|TRBD2
TGTGCCAGCAGTTCCCTCGGGGGGCGGGAGGGCACCGGGGAGCTGTTTTTT
CASSSLGGREGTGELFF
>TRBV7-9|TRBJ2-3|-|TRBD1
TGTGCCAGCAGTTCAACAGGGGGACGGACAGATACGCAGTATTTT
CASSSTGGRTDTQYF
>TRBV6-1|TRBJ1-5|many|-
TGTGCCAGCGGTTCAGGGGATCAGCCCCAGCATTTT
CASGSGDQPQHF
>TRBV28|TRBJ2-7|few|-
TGTGCCAGCAGTTTCCTGGGAAACTACGAGCAGTACTTC
CASSFLGNYEQYF
>TRBV20-1|TRBJ2-5|many|-
TGCAGTGCGCAGATAGCGGTCGTTGGGGAGACCCAGTACTTC
CSAQIAVVGETQYF